This T cell receptor (beta chain) was sequenced in a study of tumor-infiltrating lymphocytes in primary liver carcinoma. As for the study in general: The study included patients who were men and women aged 30 to 69 years. Tumors were staged T1-T3 N0M0 and measured about 4.2 to 10 cm across. Study-level results: For tumor-adjacent and tumor-blood pairs, overlap was less than that seen for tumor region pairs.

A constant-region primer served to make TCR beta cDNA from roughly 500 ng total RNA. A slightly modified ARM-PCR protocol with three nested multiplex PCR rounds produced these TCR beta libraries. Running 10 cycles apiece, the first two PCR rounds relied on TRBV1-TRBV30 forward primers together with a C-beta reverse primer. TCRdb called the multiplex PCR reads again in MiXCR, with one record for every CDR3 protein. Altogether 310,000 or so distinct CDR3 sequences are present, roughly two thirds being singletons, with the ten largest covering about 6.5%. Comments on this clonotype: Its antigen is as yet unknown. No conserved phenylalanine or tryptophan is present at the end of the CDR3, so a read error is the likely explanation.

V shed 2 bases and J shed 3 bases, with 14 bases lying between them. The CDR3 is 16 amino acids. Germline loops: CDR1 MDHEN, CDR2 SYDVKM. Extraction also yielded germline DNA, while blood RNA was obtained from unsorted whole blood. The sample taken for sequencing was peripheral blood. This TCR was sampled from a man between 35 and 55 years old with primary liver carcinoma and hepatitis B virus infection. The chain recombines TRBV28 with TRBJ2-1; D is possibly TRBD2 (5 bases). The CDR3 coding sequence is TGTGCCAGCAGTTTAAGCCGGACTGGAATCTACAATGAGCAGTTCATC. Protein: CASSLSRTGIYNEQFI.